Listed here is a single T cell receptor beta chain. These data are taken from a study of blood T cell repertoires in COVID-19. The CDR3 is 15 amino acids. Germline CDR1 MNHEY, CDR2 SVGAGI. Trimming cost V 6 bases and J 0 bases, with 12 bases left between them. Assay used: immunoSEQ multiplex PCR; TCRdb lists only in-frame clones, some missing. The table records 260,000 or so clones, just over 85% of them present only once. Source material: PBMCs or T cells enriched from blood (not recorded which). The receptor was derived from a man aged 18 to 30 who had recovered from COVID-19. The chain has TRBV6-5 and TRBJ2-1, with D possibly TRBD1 on 6 matching bases. CDR3 nucleotide sequence: TGTGCCAGCAGGAGACAGGCCGACTCCTACAATGAGCAGTTCTTC. Its protein product is CASRRQADSYNEQFF.